This T cell receptor beta chain was obtained from a study of Ad26.COV2.S vaccination and SARS-CoV-2 variants. Overall study findings and caveats: While placebo recipients had lower spike-specific TCR breadth, vaccine recipients had more.

Germline CDR1 and CDR2: SGHAT and FQNNGV. This CDR3 region has 16 residues. The V end lost 5 bases, the J end lost 4 bases, and 20 bases lay between the germline ends. Comments on this clone: What it recognizes is unknown.

The sample's treatment: roughly 18 received Ad26.COV2.S at low or high dose, single or two shots; 5 received placebo; per-sample allocation not given. Sampling was performed 63 days after the first vaccine or placebo injection. Aged 18-55 years, donor was enrolled in Boston around 2020. Clones were sequenced by immunoSEQ multiplex PCR, and TCRdb holds only the in-frame ones, with some missing. The sample records over 400,000 clones, around 90% being singletons. The receptor was isolated from a person aged 18-60 years who received the Ad26.COV2.S COVID-19 vaccine or a placebo. The chain uses TRBV11-2 and TRBJ1-1; possibly TRBD1 for D (5 bases). Sequenced material: peripheral blood, taken in a trial of Ad26.COV2.S vaccine versus placebo. CDR3 in amino acids: CASSPGQGVVATEAFF. The CDR3 nucleotides read TGTGCCAGCAGCCCGGGGCAGGGTGTGGTGGCCACTGAAGCTTTCTTT.